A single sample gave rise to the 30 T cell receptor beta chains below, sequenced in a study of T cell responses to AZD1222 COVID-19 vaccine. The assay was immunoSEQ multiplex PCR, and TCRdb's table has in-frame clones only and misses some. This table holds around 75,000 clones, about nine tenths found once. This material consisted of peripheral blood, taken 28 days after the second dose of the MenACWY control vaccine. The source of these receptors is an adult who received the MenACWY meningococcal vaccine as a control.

The CDR3 sequence: CASSPKMEAEAFF. CDR3 nucleotides: TGCGCCAGCAGCCCCAAGATGGAGGCTGAAGCTTTCTTT. V is TRBV5-1 and J is TRBJ1-1, with D hard to call. V was cut by 4 bases and J by 6 bases, with 13 bases left in between. The CDR3 has 13 amino acids. Germline V gene data show CDR1 as SGHRS and CDR2 as YFSETQ.

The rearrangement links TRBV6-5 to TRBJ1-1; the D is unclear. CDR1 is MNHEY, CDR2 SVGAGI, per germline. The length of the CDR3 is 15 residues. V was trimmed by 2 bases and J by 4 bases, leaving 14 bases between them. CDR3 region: CASSYTPTKGTEAFF. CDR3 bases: TGTGCCAGCAGTTACACGCCAACCAAAGGCACTGAAGCTTTCTTT.

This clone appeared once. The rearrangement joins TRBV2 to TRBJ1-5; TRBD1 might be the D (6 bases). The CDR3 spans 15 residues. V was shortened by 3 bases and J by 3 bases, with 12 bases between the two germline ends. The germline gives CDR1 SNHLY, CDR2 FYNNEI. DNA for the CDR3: TGTGCCAGCAGTGAGGTAGGGGGGTACAATCAGCCCCAGCATTTT. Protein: CASSEVGGYNQPQHF.

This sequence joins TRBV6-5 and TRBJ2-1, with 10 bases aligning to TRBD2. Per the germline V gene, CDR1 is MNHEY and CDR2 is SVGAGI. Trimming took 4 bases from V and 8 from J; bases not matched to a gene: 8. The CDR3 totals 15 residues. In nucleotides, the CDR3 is TGTGCCAGCAGTTTGGCTAGCGGGGGCAGGTATGAGCAGTTCTTC. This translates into CASSLASGGRYEQFF.

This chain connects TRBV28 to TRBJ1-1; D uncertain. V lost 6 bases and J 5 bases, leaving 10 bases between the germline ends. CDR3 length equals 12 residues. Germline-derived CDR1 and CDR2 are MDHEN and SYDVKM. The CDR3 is CASRGPGTEAFF. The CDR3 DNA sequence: TGTGCCAGCAGGGGCCCGGGAACTGAAGCTTTCTTT.

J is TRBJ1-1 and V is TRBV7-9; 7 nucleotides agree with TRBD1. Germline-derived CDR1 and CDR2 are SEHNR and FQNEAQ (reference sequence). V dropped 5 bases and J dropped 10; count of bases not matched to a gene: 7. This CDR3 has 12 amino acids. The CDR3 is CASSETGLGAFF. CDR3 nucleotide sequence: TGTGCCAGCAGCGAGACAGGGCTTGGAGCTTTCTTT.

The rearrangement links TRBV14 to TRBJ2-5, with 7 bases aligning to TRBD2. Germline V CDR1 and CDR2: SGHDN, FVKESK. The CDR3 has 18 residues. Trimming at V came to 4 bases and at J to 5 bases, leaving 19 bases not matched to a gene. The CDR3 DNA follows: TGTGCCAGCAGCCCGGGAGGAGCGGGCCGGGCCATCGGGGAGACCCAGTACTTC. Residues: CASSPGGAGRAIGETQYF.

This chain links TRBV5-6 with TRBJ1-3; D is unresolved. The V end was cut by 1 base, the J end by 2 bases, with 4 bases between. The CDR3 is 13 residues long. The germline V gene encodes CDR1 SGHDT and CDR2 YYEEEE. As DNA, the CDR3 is TGTGCCAGCAGCTTGCCCGCTGGAAACACCATATATTTT. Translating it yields CASSLPAGNTIYF.

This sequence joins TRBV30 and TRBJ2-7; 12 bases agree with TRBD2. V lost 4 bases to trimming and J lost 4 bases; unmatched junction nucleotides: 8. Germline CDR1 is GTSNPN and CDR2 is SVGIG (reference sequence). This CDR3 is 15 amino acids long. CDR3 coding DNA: TGTGCCTGGACCCCCCTGACTAGCGGGGGTTACGAGCAGTACTTC. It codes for CAWTPLTSGGYEQYF.

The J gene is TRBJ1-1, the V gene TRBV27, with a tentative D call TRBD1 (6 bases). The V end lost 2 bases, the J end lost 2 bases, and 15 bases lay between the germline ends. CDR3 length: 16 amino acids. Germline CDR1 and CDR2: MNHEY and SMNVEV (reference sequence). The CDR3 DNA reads TGTGCCAGCAGTTTACAGGGGCTAAGTGGAAACACTGAAGCTTTCTTT. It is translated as CASSLQGLSGNTEAFF.

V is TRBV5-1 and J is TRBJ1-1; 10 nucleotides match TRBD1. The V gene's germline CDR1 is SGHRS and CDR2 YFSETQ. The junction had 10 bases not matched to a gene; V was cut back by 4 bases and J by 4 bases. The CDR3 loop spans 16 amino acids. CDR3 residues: CASSPDRGPSGTEAFF. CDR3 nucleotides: TGCGCCAGCAGCCCCGACAGGGGGCCTAGTGGCACTGAAGCTTTCTTT. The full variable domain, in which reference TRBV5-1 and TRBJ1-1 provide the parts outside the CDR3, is KAGVTQTPRYLIKTRGQQVTLSCSPISGHRSVSWYQQTPGQGLQFLFEYFSETQRNKGNFPGRFSGRQFSNSRSEMNVSTLELGDSALYLCASSPDRGPSGTEAFFGQGTRLTVV.

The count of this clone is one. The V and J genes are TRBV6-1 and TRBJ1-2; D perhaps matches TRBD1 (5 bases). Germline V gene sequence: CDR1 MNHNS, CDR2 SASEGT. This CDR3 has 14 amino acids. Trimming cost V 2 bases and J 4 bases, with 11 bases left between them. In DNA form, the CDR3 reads TGTGCCAGCAGTGAATGGGGGAGCACCTATGGCTACACCTTC. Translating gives CASSEWGSTYGYTF.

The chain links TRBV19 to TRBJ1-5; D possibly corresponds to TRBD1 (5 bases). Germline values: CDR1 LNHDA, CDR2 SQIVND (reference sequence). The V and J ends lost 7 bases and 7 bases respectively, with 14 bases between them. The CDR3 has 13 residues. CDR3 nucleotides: TGTGCCAGTACCCTTGGGGGGAGGCAGCCCCAGCATTTT. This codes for CASTLGGRQPQHF.

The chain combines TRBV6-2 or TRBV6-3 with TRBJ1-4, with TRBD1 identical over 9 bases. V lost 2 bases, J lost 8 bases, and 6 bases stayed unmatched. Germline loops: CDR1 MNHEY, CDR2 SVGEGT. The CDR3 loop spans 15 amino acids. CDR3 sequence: CASSYGGQGKEKLFF. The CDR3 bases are TGTGCCAGCAGTTACGGGGGACAGGGAAAGGAAAAACTGTTTTTT.

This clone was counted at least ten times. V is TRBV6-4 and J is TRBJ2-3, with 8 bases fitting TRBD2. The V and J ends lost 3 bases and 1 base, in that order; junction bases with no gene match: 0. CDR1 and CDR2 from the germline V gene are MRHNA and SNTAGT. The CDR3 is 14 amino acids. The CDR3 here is CASSERGGTDTQYF. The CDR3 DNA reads TGTGCCAGCAGTGAGCGGGGGGGCACAGATACGCAGTATTTT.

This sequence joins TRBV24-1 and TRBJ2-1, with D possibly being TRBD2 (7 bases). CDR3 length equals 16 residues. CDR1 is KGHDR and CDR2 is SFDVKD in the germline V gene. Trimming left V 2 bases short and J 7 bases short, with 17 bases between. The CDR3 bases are TGTGCCACCAGTGATTATGGTGGGGGGGCCTGGAATGAGCAGTTCTTC. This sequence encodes CATSDYGGGAWNEQFF.

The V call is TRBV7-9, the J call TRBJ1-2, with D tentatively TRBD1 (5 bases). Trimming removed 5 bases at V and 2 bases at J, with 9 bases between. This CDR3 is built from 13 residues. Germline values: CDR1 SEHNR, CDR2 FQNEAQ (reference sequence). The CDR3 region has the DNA TGTGCCAGCAGCGAACAGGAGAACTATGGCTACACCTTC. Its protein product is CASSEQENYGYTF.

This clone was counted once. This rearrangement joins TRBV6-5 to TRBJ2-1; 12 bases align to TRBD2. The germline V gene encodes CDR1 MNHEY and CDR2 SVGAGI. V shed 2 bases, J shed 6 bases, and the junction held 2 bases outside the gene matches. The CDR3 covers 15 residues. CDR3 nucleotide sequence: TGTGCCAGCAGTTACGTACTAGCGGGGGGCAATGAGCAGTTCTTC. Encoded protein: CASSYVLAGGNEQFF.

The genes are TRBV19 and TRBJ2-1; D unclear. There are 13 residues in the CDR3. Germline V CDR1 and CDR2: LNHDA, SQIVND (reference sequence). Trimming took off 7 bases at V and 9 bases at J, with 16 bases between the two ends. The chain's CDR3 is CASTPTIRGEQFF. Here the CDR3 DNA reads TGTGCCAGTACCCCCACTATTCGCGGTGAGCAGTTCTTC.

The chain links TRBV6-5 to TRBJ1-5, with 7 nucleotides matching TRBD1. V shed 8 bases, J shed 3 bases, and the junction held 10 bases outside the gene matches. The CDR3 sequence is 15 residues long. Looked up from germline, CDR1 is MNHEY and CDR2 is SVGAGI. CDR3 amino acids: CASGEQGRFNQPQHF. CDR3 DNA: TGTGCCAGCGGAGAACAGGGGAGGTTCAATCAGCCCCAGCATTTT.

CDR3 sequence: CASTSQGGTEAFF. Written as DNA, the CDR3 is TGTGCCAGTACTTCACAGGGAGGGACTGAAGCTTTCTTT. The chain has TRBV19 and TRBJ1-1; D possibly corresponds to TRBD1 (6 bases). Germline V gives CDR1 LNHDA, CDR2 SQIVND (reference sequence). V was cut by 7 bases and J by 5 bases, with 14 bases left in between. The CDR3 runs to 13 residues.

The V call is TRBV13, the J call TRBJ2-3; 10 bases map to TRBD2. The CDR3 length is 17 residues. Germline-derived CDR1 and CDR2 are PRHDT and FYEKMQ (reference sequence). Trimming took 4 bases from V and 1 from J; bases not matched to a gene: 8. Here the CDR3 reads CASSSLAGLIRTDTQYF. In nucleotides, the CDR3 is TGTGCCAGCAGCTCACTAGCGGGGCTTATTCGCACAGATACGCAGTATTTT.

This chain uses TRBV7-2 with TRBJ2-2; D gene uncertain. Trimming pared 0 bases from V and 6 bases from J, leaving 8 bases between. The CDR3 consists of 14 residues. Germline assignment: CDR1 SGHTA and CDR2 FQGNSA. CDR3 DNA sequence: TGTGCCAGCAGCTTAGCGAAGGGTTCCGGGGAGCTGTTTTTT. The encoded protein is CASSLAKGSGELFF.

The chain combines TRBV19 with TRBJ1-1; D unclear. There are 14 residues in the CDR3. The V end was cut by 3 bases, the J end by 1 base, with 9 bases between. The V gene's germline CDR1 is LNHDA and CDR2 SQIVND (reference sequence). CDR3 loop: CASSIKGPNTEAFF. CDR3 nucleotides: TGTGCCAGTAGTATCAAGGGCCCGAACACTGAAGCTTTCTTT.

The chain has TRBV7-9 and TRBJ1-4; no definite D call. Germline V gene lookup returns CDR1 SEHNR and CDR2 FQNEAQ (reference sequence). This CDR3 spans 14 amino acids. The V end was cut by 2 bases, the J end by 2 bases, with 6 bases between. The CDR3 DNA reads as TGTGCCAGCAGCTTAATAGGGACTAATGAAAAACTGTTTTTT. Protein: CASSLIGTNEKLFF.

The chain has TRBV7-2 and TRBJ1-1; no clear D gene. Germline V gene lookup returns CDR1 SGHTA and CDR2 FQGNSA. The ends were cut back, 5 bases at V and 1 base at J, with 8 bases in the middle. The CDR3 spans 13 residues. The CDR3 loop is CASSPGWNTEAFF. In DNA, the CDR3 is TGTGCCAGCAGCCCGGGTTGGAACACTGAAGCTTTCTTT.

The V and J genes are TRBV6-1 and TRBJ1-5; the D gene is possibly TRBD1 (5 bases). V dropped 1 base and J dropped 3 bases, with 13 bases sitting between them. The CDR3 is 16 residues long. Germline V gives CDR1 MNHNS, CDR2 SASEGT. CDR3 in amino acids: CASSEGRGGTNQPQHF. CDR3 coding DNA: TGTGCCAGCAGTGAAGGGCGAGGAGGGACCAATCAGCCCCAGCATTTT.

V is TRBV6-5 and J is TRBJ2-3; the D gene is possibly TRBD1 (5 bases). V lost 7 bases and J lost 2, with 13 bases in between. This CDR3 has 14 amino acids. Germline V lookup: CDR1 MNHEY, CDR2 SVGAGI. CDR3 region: CASTRPGATDTQYF. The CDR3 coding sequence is TGTGCCAGCACCAGACCTGGGGCCACAGATACGCAGTATTTT.

Written as DNA, the CDR3 is TGTGCCTGGGGGGGCCTAGTCTTAGATTCACCCCTCCACTTT. Residues: CAWGGLVLDSPLHF. The chain carries TRBV30 and TRBJ1-6; a weak D match, TRBD1 (6 bases). The germline V and J ends were trimmed by 5 bases and 8 bases, with 16 bases remaining between them. The CDR3 has 14 residues. Germline values: CDR1 GTSNPN, CDR2 SVGIG (reference sequence). Using reference TRBV30 and TRBJ1-6 for the parts outside the CDR3, the full variable domain is SQTIHQWPATLVQPVGSPLSLECTVEGTSNPNLYWYRQAAGRGLQLLFYSVGIGQISSEVPQNLSASRPQDRQFILSSKKLLLSDSGFYLCAWGGLVLDSPLHFGNGTRLTVT.

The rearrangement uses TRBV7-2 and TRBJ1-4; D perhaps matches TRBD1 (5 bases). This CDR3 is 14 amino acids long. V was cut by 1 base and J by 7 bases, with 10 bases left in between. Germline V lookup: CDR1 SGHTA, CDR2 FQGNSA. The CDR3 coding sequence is TGTGCCAGCAGCTTAGGAGGGACGGCTGAAAAACTGTTTTTT. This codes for CASSLGGTAEKLFF.